This passage covers 27 T cell receptor beta chains from one sample sequenced in a study of early T cells in non-severe SARS-CoV-2 infection (dated by TCRdb to about 2021). The library was produced with 5' RACE. This sample was sequenced with a NextSeq 500. The public reads were reprocessed in TCRdb via fastp at Q25 and MiXCR, keeping in-frame beta chains. A single entry per CDR3 protein holds the most common genes and DNA from its merged rows. For this sample the table gives about 36,000 distinct CDR3 sequences, of which less than 8% were detected only once. The top ten constitute under 25% of the sample. Sequencing used whole blood, obtained at baseline. These receptors all stem from an adult who was a healthcare worker with PCR-confirmed SARS-CoV-2 infection or an uninfected control (not recorded which).

The chain combines TRBV29-1 with TRBJ2-1, with D perhaps TRBD2 (5 bases). V was trimmed by 1 base and J by 10 bases, leaving 17 bases between them. The CDR3 loop spans 14 amino acids. CDR1 and CDR2 from the germline V gene are SQVTM and ANQGSEA. Here the CDR3 DNA reads TGCAGCGTTGAAGTCCGGGGTTCGGTAGGGGAGCAGTTCTTC. The encoded protein is CSVEVRGSVGEQFF.

The chain has TRBV18 and TRBJ2-7; D possibly corresponds to TRBD2 (6 bases). Germline-derived CDR1 and CDR2 are KGHSH and LQKENI. The CDR3 is 13 amino acids. V lost 5 bases, J lost 2 bases, and 10 bases lay in between. CDR3 coding DNA: TGTGCCAGCTCAACGGGGGAGGCCTACGAGCAGTACTTC. Its translation: CASSTGEAYEQYF.

As for this clonotype: One end of the junction fails to match germline, which may point to a read error. This sequence joins TRBV11-2 and TRBJ1-4; D may be TRBD1 (5 bases). The length of the CDR3 is 17 residues. Germline V lookup: CDR1 SGHAT, CDR2 FQNNGV. The chain's CDR3 is CASSVRARGQENEILFF. Written as DNA, the CDR3 is TGTGCCAGCAGCGTTAGAGCCCGGGGCCAGGAAAATGAAATACTGTTTTTT.

This clonotype has ten or more counts. This sequence joins TRBV4-1 and TRBJ1-2; D gene ambiguous. This CDR3 is 14 amino acids long. The V end lost 1 base, the J end lost 4 bases, and 10 bases lay between the germline ends. Germline V CDR1 and CDR2: MGHRA, YSYEKL. CDR3 in DNA: TGCGCCAGCAGCCAAGGAGGCAGGCCCTATGGCTACACCTTC. Amino acids: CASSQGGRPYGYTF.

This clonotype was detected ten times or more. One end of the junction varies from germline; a read error may be responsible. This chain connects TRBV18 to TRBJ2-1, with D uncertain. Germline V lookup: CDR1 KGHSH, CDR2 LQKENI. The CDR3 is 15 amino acids. Written as DNA, the CDR3 is TGTGCCAGCTCGCCACTGGGAAGCTCCTACAATGAGCAGTTCTTC. Amino acid sequence: CASSPLGSSYNEQFF. The full variable domain, in which reference TRBV18 and TRBJ2-1 provide the parts outside the CDR3, is NAGVMQNPRHLVRRRGQEARLRCSPMKGHSHVYWYRQLPEEGLKFMVYLQKENIIDESGMPKERFSAEFPKEGPSILRIQQVVRGDSAAYFCASSPLGSSYNEQFFGPGTRLTVL.

J is TRBJ1-5 and V is TRBV6-6, with TRBD1 matching 9 bases. The junction had 4 bases not matched to a gene; V was cut back by 6 bases and J by 4 bases. This CDR3 region has 14 residues. Per the germline V gene, CDR1 is MNHNY and CDR2 is SVGAGI (reference sequence). CDR3 amino acids: CASRDRGGNQPQHF. CDR3 DNA: TGTGCCAGCAGAGACAGGGGGGGTAATCAGCCCCAGCATTTT.

V usage is TRBV5-1 and J usage is TRBJ2-1, with 8 bases identical to TRBD2. The ends lost 3 bases at V and 8 bases at J; junction bases unmatched: 13. CDR3 length equals 16 residues. Germline CDR1 and CDR2: SGHRS and YFSETQ. CDR3 protein: CASSSKSGRGLDEQFF. Written as DNA, the CDR3 is TGCGCCAGCAGCTCCAAAAGCGGGAGAGGGTTGGATGAGCAGTTCTTC. The complete variable domain, with remaining parts taken from reference TRBV5-1 and TRBJ2-1, reads KAGVTQTPRYLIKTRGQQVTLSCSPISGHRSVSWYQQTPGQGLQFLFEYFSETQRNKGNFPGRFSGRQFSNSRSEMNVSTLELGDSALYLCASSSKSGRGLDEQFFGPGTRLTVL.

The chain couples TRBV28 to TRBJ1-1; D is unclear. The germline V gene encodes CDR1 MDHEN and CDR2 SYDVKM. This CDR3 is built from 14 residues. Trimming stripped 5 bases from V and 3 bases from J, with 13 bases between. The CDR3 protein is CASSPPAEYTEAFF. As DNA, the CDR3 is TGTGCCAGCAGTCCACCAGCCGAATACACTGAAGCTTTCTTT.

This clonotype occurred many times. The chain carries TRBV7-9 and TRBJ2-7; possibly TRBD2 for D (5 bases). CDR3 length: 12 amino acids. Looked up from germline, CDR1 is SEHNR and CDR2 is FQNEAQ (reference sequence). Trimming took off 8 bases at V and 7 bases at J, with 15 bases between the two ends. The CDR3 DNA is TGTGCCAGCGCTTGGACGCCGGGGGAGCAGTACTTC. Encoded protein: CASAWTPGEQYF.

This clonotype was detected many times. The V call is TRBV30, the J call TRBJ2-1; 9 bases are shared with TRBD2. Germline lookup yields CDR1 GTSNPN and CDR2 SVGIG (reference sequence). The CDR3 is 17 residues long. Germline trimming cut 5 bases from V and 0 bases from J; bases unmatched to any gene: 11. The CDR3 sequence: CAWDSALAGPSYNEQFF. The CDR3 DNA is TGTGCCTGGGACAGCGCTCTAGCGGGACCCTCCTACAATGAGCAGTTCTTC.

The chain has TRBV4-3 and TRBJ2-1; TRBD1 aligns across 9 bases. The germline CDR1 and CDR2 sequences are LGHNA and YSLEER. J was trimmed by 4 bases and V by 0 bases; bases with no gene match: 7. The CDR3 sequence is 17 residues long. The CDR3 protein is CASSQEGGTGPYNEQFF. For the CDR3, the DNA is TGCGCCAGCAGCCAAGAGGGAGGGACAGGGCCTTACAATGAGCAGTTCTTC.

This clonotype was detected ten times or more. V usage is TRBV7-9 and J usage is TRBJ2-7, with TRBD1 identical over 9 bases. The CDR3 consists of 14 residues. The germline V gene has CDR1 SEHNR and CDR2 FQNEAQ (reference sequence). With V trimmed by 3 bases and J by 1 base, 1 base remained unmatched. Written as DNA, the CDR3 is TGTGCCAGCAGCTTGGGGACAGGGTCCTACGAGCAGTACTTC. Amino acids: CASSLGTGSYEQYF.

This clonotype was recorded a few times. The chain joins TRBV7-6 to TRBJ2-3; a weak D match, TRBD2 (5 bases). In germline, CDR1 is SGHVS, CDR2 FNYEAQ. The CDR3 has 16 amino acids. V was pared by 1 base and J by 3 bases, with 14 bases between. DNA of the CDR3: TGTGCCAGCAGCTTAGGAGGAAGCGGTCGGACAGATACGCAGTATTTT. Protein product: CASSLGGSGRTDTQYF.

This clonotype was observed at least ten times. This chain uses TRBV19 with TRBJ2-2; 10 nucleotides agree with TRBD2. Per germline, CDR1 LNHDA and CDR2 SQIVND (reference sequence). Trimming removed 5 bases from V and 8 bases from J; junction bases left unmatched: 2. The CDR3 is 13 residues long. The CDR3 region is CASSLLAGGELFF. CDR3 DNA: TGTGCCAGTAGTCTACTAGCGGGAGGGGAGCTGTTTTTT.

The gene calls are TRBV7-2 and TRBJ2-7; a weak D match, TRBD1 (7 bases). The V gene lost 4 bases and the J gene lost 2 bases, with 9 bases spanning the gap. The CDR3 covers 13 residues. Germline V gene lookup returns CDR1 SGHTA and CDR2 FQGNSA. CDR3 residues: CASSSRGAYEQYF. The CDR3 DNA sequence: TGTGCCAGCAGCTCCAGGGGGGCCTACGAGCAGTACTTC.

This clonotype showed up many times. Here the CDR3 reads CASSSLYNEQFF. As DNA, the CDR3 is TGTGCCAGCAGTTCGCTCTACAATGAGCAGTTCTTC. V and J are TRBV7-8 and TRBJ2-1; D gene uncertain. CDR1 is SGHVS, CDR2 FQNEAQ, per germline. CDR3 length equals 12 residues. Trimming removed 6 bases at V and 3 bases at J, with 6 bases between.

The rearrangement uses TRBV19 and TRBJ1-2; D gene uncertain. Trimming cost V 4 bases and J 6 bases, with 9 bases left between them. The CDR3 has 12 residues. Germline assignment: CDR1 LNHDA and CDR2 SQIVND (reference sequence). The CDR3: CASSNRPNGYTF. CDR3 bases: TGTGCCAGTAGTAATCGCCCGAATGGCTACACCTTC.

This clonotype was seen many times. The rearrangement joins TRBV11-2 to TRBJ1-1; 7 positions match TRBD1. The germline CDR1 and CDR2 sequences are SGHAT and FQNNGV. Trimming took 5 bases from V and 3 from J; bases not matched to a gene: 3. This CDR3 has 13 amino acids. The CDR3 sequence is CASSNDRDTEAFF. The DNA for the CDR3 is TGTGCCAGCAGCAACGACAGGGACACTGAAGCTTTCTTT.

This clonotype was seen many times. The rearrangement uses TRBV6-1 and TRBJ1-5; D call uncertain. This CDR3 region has 14 residues. Germline V gene data show CDR1 as MNHNS and CDR2 as SASEGT. V gave up 4 bases and J gave up 7 bases, with 14 bases separating them. The chain's CDR3 is CASSVEALGQPQHF. The CDR3 DNA reads TGTGCCAGCAGTGTAGAAGCACTTGGCCAGCCCCAGCATTTT.

This clonotype was detected ten times or more. This chain uses TRBV24-1 with TRBJ2-1; tentative D call: TRBD1 (6 bases). The CDR3 is 11 amino acids. V gave up 9 bases and J gave up 12 bases, with 14 bases separating them. CDR1 is KGHDR, CDR2 SFDVKD, per germline. Here the CDR3 reads CATGGWDAQFF. The CDR3 DNA sequence: TGTGCCACCGGGGGCTGGGACGCGCAGTTCTTC.

This clonotype was observed at least ten times. This chain links TRBV7-2 with TRBJ2-5, with D possibly TRBD2 on 6 matching bases. The length of the CDR3 is 15 residues. The V end was cut by 2 bases, the J end by 3 bases, with 13 bases between. The germline V gene encodes CDR1 SGHTA and CDR2 FQGNSA. DNA for the CDR3: TGTGCCAGCAGCTTACAGGGATGGGGGGAAGAGACCCAGTACTTC. Protein sequence: CASSLQGWGEETQYF.

This clonotype has ten or more counts. The genes are TRBV14 and TRBJ1-1, with D unclear. The V gene's germline CDR1 is SGHDN and CDR2 FVKESK. The ends were cut back, 2 bases at V and 0 bases at J, with 16 bases in the middle. The CDR3 sequence is 17 residues long. The chain's CDR3 is CASSQYGHSGMNTEAFF. The DNA of the CDR3 is TGTGCCAGCAGCCAATATGGTCATTCCGGGATGAACACTGAAGCTTTCTTT.

This clonotype was detected only a few times. The rearrangement joins TRBV9 to TRBJ2-3, with D maybe TRBD1 (6 bases). V was pared by 0 bases and J by 4 bases, with 18 bases between. The germline V gene encodes CDR1 SGDLS and CDR2 YYNGEE. This CDR3 is built from 17 residues. This CDR3 reads CASSVGNLQGYADTQYF. The CDR3 bases are TGTGCCAGCAGCGTAGGAAACTTGCAGGGGTACGCAGATACGCAGTATTTT.

This clonotype showed up just a few times. V is TRBV29-1 and J is TRBJ2-3; 7 positions agree with TRBD2. The CDR3 extends over 17 amino acids. Trimming at V came to 3 bases and at J to 0 bases, leaving 12 bases not matched to a gene. Germline CDR1 SQVTM, CDR2 ANQGSEA. CDR3 bases: TGCAGCGTTGATAACGGAGGACCTAGCGGTAGCACAGATACGCAGTATTTT. Protein: CSVDNGGPSGSTDTQYF.

This chain links TRBV6-6 with TRBJ2-2, with a weak D call TRBD2 (6 bases). The CDR3 covers 15 residues. Per germline, CDR1 MNHNY and CDR2 SVGAGI (reference sequence). V gave up 7 bases and J gave up 6 bases, with 18 bases separating them. The CDR3 region has the DNA TGTGCCAGCACCGTAGCCGGGGGTGTGGCCGGGGAGCTGTTTTTT. It codes for CASTVAGGVAGELFF.

The V call is TRBV6-5, the J call TRBJ1-1; no firm D call. The CDR3 runs 12 residues. From germline, CDR1 is MNHEY and CDR2 SVGAGI. V was cut by 5 bases and J by 5 bases, with 9 bases left in between. The CDR3 here is CASSGLRTEAFF. DNA of the CDR3: TGTGCCAGCAGTGGGCTTCGGACTGAAGCTTTCTTT.

The V call is TRBV9, the J call TRBJ2-3, with D possibly matching TRBD2 (6 bases). The germline gives CDR1 SGDLS, CDR2 YYNGEE. CDR3 length: 14 residues. Trimming stripped 4 bases from V and 3 bases from J, with 12 bases between. The CDR3 nucleotides read TGTGCCAGCAGCATACAGACTAGGACAGATACGCAGTATTTT. Encoded protein: CASSIQTRTDTQYF.